These 14 T cell receptor beta chains came from one sample sequenced in a study of T cells in Graves' hyperthyroidism and ophthalmopathy (dated by TCRdb to about 2019). Libraries were prepared through multiplex PCR. The sample was run on an Illumina HiSeq 2000. The TCR beta CDR3 regions were amplified from the RNA transcripts. The first round of RT-PCR for the TCR CDR3 was performed with the HTBI primer set and the Qiagen OneStep RT-PCR kit. Using fastp trimming at Q25 and MiXCR clonotype assembly, TCRdb reanalyzed the public sequencing data and kept in-frame beta chains. Rows merge per CDR3 protein into single entries with the most common DNA and genes. Recorded for this sample are over 450,000 distinct CDR3 sequences; more than 15% of them occurred a single time. Approximately 16% of the sample is in the top ten clones. Sample: blood. These receptors all stem from a woman younger than 30 with Graves' ophthalmopathy.

This clonotype was counted between two and nine times. The chain employs TRBV24-1 and TRBJ2-3; TRBD1 might be the D (6 bases). V was shortened by 5 bases and J by 2 bases, with 13 bases between the two germline ends. The CDR3 loop spans 15 amino acids. CDR1 KGHDR and CDR2 SFDVKD come from the germline V gene. CDR3: CATSATGAPTDTQYF. The CDR3, as DNA: TGTGCCACCAGTGCGACAGGAGCTCCCACAGATACGCAGTATTTT.

This clonotype has only a few counts. V and J are TRBV28 and TRBJ2-3; TRBD2 aligns across 8 bases. There are 16 residues in the CDR3. Looked up from germline, CDR1 is MDHEN and CDR2 is SYDVKM. V dropped 5 bases and J dropped 6; count of bases not matched to a gene: 13. CDR3 in amino acids: CASSRLLAGLGDTQYF. CDR3 bases: TGTGCCAGCAGTCGCCTGCTAGCGGGTCTGGGGGATACGCAGTATTTT.

The J gene is TRBJ1-2, the V gene TRBV10-1; D is ambiguous. Germline loops: CDR1 WNHNN, CDR2 SYGVQD (reference sequence). This CDR3 has 13 residues. With 11 bases removed from V and 1 base from J, the gap between germline ends came to 14 bases. CDR3 sequence reads: CASREARNYGYTF. In DNA, the CDR3 is TGCGCCTCCAGAGAGGCCCGTAACTATGGCTACACCTTC.

This clonotype was counted ten times or more. The rearrangement joins TRBV28 to TRBJ2-1; the match to TRBD1 covers 7 bases. V trimming: 5 bases; J trimming: 2 bases; junction bases outside the gene matches: 6. Germline CDR1 is MDHEN and CDR2 is SYDVKM. The CDR3 runs to 15 residues. CDR3 region: CASSKRTGTYNEQFF. In DNA, the CDR3 is TGTGCCAGCAGTAAAAGGACAGGAACCTACAATGAGCAGTTCTTC. The whole variable domain, remainder taken from reference TRBV28 and TRBJ2-1, is DVKVTQSSRYLVKRTGEKVFLECVQDMDHENMFWYRQDPGLGLRLIYFSYDVKMKEKGDIPEGYSVSREKKERFSLILESASTNQTSMYLCASSKRTGTYNEQFFGPGTRLTVL.

This clonotype turned up a few times. The V call is TRBV29-1, the J call TRBJ2-3; D perhaps matches TRBD2 (7 bases). V was pared by 7 bases and J by 1 base, with 15 bases between. CDR3 length: 14 amino acids. CDR1 is SQVTM, CDR2 ANQGSEA, per germline. The CDR3: CSAQGGARTDTQYF. CDR3 bases: TGCAGCGCCCAAGGGGGGGCCCGCACAGATACGCAGTATTTT.

This clonotype occurred many times. V gene TRBV27 combines with J gene TRBJ2-1, with 9 bases aligning to TRBD1. This CDR3 has 13 residues. The germline gives CDR1 MNHEY, CDR2 SMNVEV (reference sequence). J gave up 4 bases and V 8 bases, and 3 bases lay outside the gene matches. CDR3 nucleotides: TGTGCCAGCGCCGGGACAGGGTACAATGAGCAGTTCTTC. Amino acids: CASAGTGYNEQFF.

The V gene is TRBV7-6, the J gene TRBJ2-7; D may be TRBD2 (5 bases). V lost 3 bases and J 6 bases, leaving 12 bases between the germline ends. CDR1 SGHVS and CDR2 FNYEAQ come from the germline V gene. This CDR3 contains 13 residues. CDR3 region: CASSLGSFCEQYF. As DNA, the CDR3 is TGTGCCAGCAGCTTGGGGAGTTTCTGCGAGCAGTACTTC.

This clonotype has a handful of counts. The rearrangement joins TRBV4-1 to TRBJ2-7; 9 positions agree with TRBD1. This CDR3 has 15 residues. After removal of 5 bases from V and 3 bases from J, the junction contained 8 bases not matched to a gene. Germline V gene lookup returns CDR1 MGHRA and CDR2 YSYEKL. CDR3 coding DNA: TGCGCCAGCAGCGATCGGGGACAGGGACTCTACGAGCAGTACTTC. It is translated as CASSDRGQGLYEQYF.

Only a few counts were recorded for this clonotype. J is TRBJ2-5 and V is TRBV6-1, with D perhaps matching TRBD1 or TRBD2 (5 bases each). Per germline, CDR1 MNHNS and CDR2 SASEGT. The germline V and J ends were trimmed by 5 bases and 1 base, with 14 bases remaining between them. The CDR3 sequence is 15 residues long. The CDR3: CASSSSGDGQETQYF. CDR3 DNA sequence: TGTGCCAGCAGTTCTTCCGGGGACGGCCAAGAGACCCAGTACTTC.

This sequence joins TRBV29-1 and TRBJ1-4; TRBD1 is a possible D gene (6 bases). V lost 2 bases and J 13 bases, leaving 11 bases between the germline ends. The CDR3 consists of 11 residues. Germline CDR1 SQVTM, CDR2 ANQGSEA. In nucleotides, the CDR3 is TGCAGCGTTGAAAAGGGGGTTATACTGTTTTTT. Translated, it gives CSVEKGVILFF.

J is TRBJ2-7 and V is TRBV20-1; no reliable D call. The CDR3 is 13 residues long. Trimming removed 5 bases from V and 0 bases from J, with 11 bases in between. The germline gives CDR1 DFQATT, CDR2 SNEGSKA (reference sequence). The CDR3, as DNA: TGCAGTGCTCAGGACCCAAGCTCCTACGAGCAGTACTTC. It translates to CSAQDPSSYEQYF.

Only a few counts were recorded for this clonotype. This CDR3 is CASSQESISGELFF. The CDR3 coding sequence is TGCGCCAGCAGCCAAGAGAGTATCTCCGGGGAGCTGTTTTTT. The rearrangement uses TRBV4-1 and TRBJ2-2; no definite D call. Between the trimmed V and J ends, which lost 0 bases and 6 bases, there was a span of 8 bases. The CDR3 length is 14 residues. The V gene's germline CDR1 is MGHRA and CDR2 YSYEKL.

This clonotype occurred many times. The J gene is TRBJ2-1, the V gene TRBV27; weak D call: TRBD2 (6 bases). The CDR3 is 15 residues long. Germline V gene lookup returns CDR1 MNHEY and CDR2 SMNVEV (reference sequence). V was clipped by 5 bases and J by 4 bases, with 15 bases between them. CDR3 in DNA: TGTGCCAGCAGTCGACTAGTGGAGGGGTACAATGAGCAGTTCTTC. Its protein is CASSRLVEGYNEQFF.

The chain employs TRBV4-3 and TRBJ1-6, with TRBD1 as a possible D gene (5 bases). Trimming removed 0 bases from V and 7 bases from J, with 13 bases in between. CDR1 is LGHNA, CDR2 YSLEER, per germline. The CDR3 is 16 residues long. The CDR3 coding sequence is TGCGCCAGCAGCCAAGAGGTGGCAGGGCCGAATTCACCCCTCCACTTT. Translating gives CASSQEVAGPNSPLHF.